Detailed here is one T cell receptor (beta chain). Its specificity is unknown. This specimen comes from a study of Ad26.COV2.S vaccination and SARS-CoV-2 variants. In the study overall: Ad26.COV2.S was injected intramuscularly once or twice, 56 days apart.

Treatment of the sample: some 19 received Ad26.COV2.S at low or high dose, single or two shots; 5 received placebo; per-sample allocation not given. Sampling happened 63 days after the first vaccine or placebo injection. Libraries were prepared by immunoSEQ multiplex PCR; TCRdb keeps only in-frame clonotypes and omits some of them. The sample shows around 270,000 clones, roughly 85% of them seen only once. CDR1 and CDR2 from the germline V gene are SGHTA and FQGNSA. V trimming: 4 bases; J trimming: 5 bases; junction bases outside the gene matches: 6. The CDR3 extends over 15 amino acids. Findings and limits, study-wide: It was vaccine recipients, not placebo recipients, who had the higher spike-specific TCR breadth.

The material was peripheral blood, obtained in a trial of Ad26.COV2.S vaccine versus placebo. This TCR came from a person aged 18-60 years who received the Ad26.COV2.S COVID-19 vaccine or a placebo. This chain links TRBV7-2 with TRBJ2-5, with TRBD2 matching 11 bases. CDR3 residues: CASSYSGGALETQYF. In nucleotides, the CDR3 is TGTGCCAGCAGCTATAGCGGGGGGGCACTCGAGACCCAGTACTTC.